This T cell receptor (beta chain) was retrieved from a study of T cell repertoires in aging, cancer and after chemotherapy. Overall study findings and caveats: Median generation probability rose over the chemotherapy interval in each cancer cohort, suggesting rebound thymic output. Age-matched healthy donors had significantly more diverse, less clonal blood TCR repertoires than untreated cancer patients. No conclusions about immunological memory after chemotherapy can be drawn from the repertoire data.

Details on this clonotype: The antigen is not known.

TCR beta rearrangements were amplified from peripheral blood genomic DNA. Germline CDR1 and CDR2: MDHEN and SYDVKM. V was cut by 2 bases and J by 3 bases, with 16 bases left in between. The CDR3 is 16 amino acids. Multiplex touch-down PCR with TRB-A/B primers amplified rearranged V-D-J TRB sequences. MiXCR, applied by TCRdb to the multiplex PCR reads, yields one record per CDR3 protein. The data hold about 300 distinct CDR3 sequences, with about 25% observed a single time. The clonotype originates from a human donor with a blood cancer. Sequenced material: blood. The chain has TRBV28 and TRBJ1-2; D uncertain. CDR3 protein: CASSLMEGVIYYGYTF. CDR3 coding DNA: TGTGCCAGCAGTTTAATGGAGGGTGTTATTTACTATGGCTACACCTTC.